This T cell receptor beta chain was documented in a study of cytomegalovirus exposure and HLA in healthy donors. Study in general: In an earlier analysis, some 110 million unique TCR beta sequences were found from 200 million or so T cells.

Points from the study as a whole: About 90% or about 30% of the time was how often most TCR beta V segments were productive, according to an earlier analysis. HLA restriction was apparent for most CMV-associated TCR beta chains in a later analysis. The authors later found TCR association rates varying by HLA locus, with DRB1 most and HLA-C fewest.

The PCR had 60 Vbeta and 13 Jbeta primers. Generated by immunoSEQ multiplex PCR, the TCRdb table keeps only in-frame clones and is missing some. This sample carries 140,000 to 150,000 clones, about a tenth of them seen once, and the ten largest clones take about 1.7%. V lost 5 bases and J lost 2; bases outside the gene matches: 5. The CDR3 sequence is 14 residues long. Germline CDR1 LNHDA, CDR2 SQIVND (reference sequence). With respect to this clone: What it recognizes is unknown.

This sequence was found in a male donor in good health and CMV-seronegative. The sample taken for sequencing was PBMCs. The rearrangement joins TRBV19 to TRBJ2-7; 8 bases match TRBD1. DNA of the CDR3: TGTGCCAGTAGTTGGGGACAGGCCGCCTACGAGCAGTACTTC. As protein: CASSWGQAAYEQYF.